This T cell receptor beta chain comes out of a study of T cell changes during pregnancy in multiple sclerosis. The ends lost 4 bases at V and 0 bases at J; junction bases unmatched: 5. The CDR3 has 15 amino acids. Germline V lookup: CDR1 MGHRA, CDR2 YSYEKL. The assay was immunoSEQ multiplex PCR, and TCRdb's table has in-frame clones only and misses some. The sample has about 40,000 clones; approximately 93% are singletons. The V gene is TRBV4-1, the J gene TRBJ1-2; 7 bases are shared with TRBD1. The input for sequencing was CD8+ T cells from peripheral blood mononuclear cells, taken in the third trimester of pregnancy. The TCR sequence derives from a female donor with multiple sclerosis, enrolled in a pregnancy study. CDR3 bases: TGCGCCAGCAGCCCTCGGGACAGAGCTAACTATGGCTACACCTTC. Translation: CASSPRDRANYGYTF.